The clone carrying this T cell receptor (beta chain) was seen a handful of times. Its antigen is unidentified. Preparation of the TCRbeta library was carried out with unique molecular identifiers. TCRdb used MiXCR to reprocess the PCR reads, holding one entry per CDR3 protein. The table shows fewer than 750,000 distinct CDR3 sequences, with 20% to 25% occurring only once. This entry comes from a study of T-cell reconstitution after alpha-beta-depleted transplantation in children. Study outcomes and limitations: T-cell numbers and diversity one year post-transplant derived largely from freshly generated T cells. Roughly two months post-transplant, alpha-beta T cells reportedly originated from several hundred graft clones that had expanded.

The V end was cut by 3 bases, the J end by 5 bases, with 16 bases between. CDR1 and CDR2 from the germline V gene are KGHDR and SFDVKD. The CDR3 has 16 residues. The chain links TRBV24-1 to TRBJ2-1; weak D call: TRBD1 (5 bases). The receptor comes from a boy under two years old who had a stem cell transplant for acute myeloid leukemia, so the T cells may come from the graft donor. Sample: PBMCs, mostly from graft donor cells, taken 360 days after TCRalphabeta/CD19-depleted stem cell transplant. The CDR3 sequence is CATSDPFLDTHNEQFF. In DNA form, the CDR3 reads TGTGCCACCAGTGATCCTTTCCTGGACACCCACAATGAGCAGTTCTTC.